These 9 T cell receptor beta chains originate from one sample sequenced in a study of shared clonotypes between healthy human individuals. Measured with immunoSEQ multiplex PCR; TCRdb has only the in-frame clones, and not every one. In the table there are hundreds of thousands of clones, around 78% of which are singletons. Sequencing input: PBMCs. These receptors originate from a middle-aged woman in good health. Some clones in this sample may be carry-over from other donors' samples.

The J gene is TRBJ1-1, the V gene TRBV5-1, with 9 bases lining up with TRBD1. CDR1 and CDR2 (germline): SGHRS, YFSETQ. J gave up 7 bases and V 4 bases, and 11 bases lay outside the gene matches. This CDR3 is built from 15 residues. The CDR3 loop reads CASSPRTGAMVEAFF. CDR3 coding DNA: TGCGCCAGCAGCCCTCGGACAGGGGCGATGGTTGAAGCTTTCTTT.

A note on this clone: A read error is possible here, since a much larger clone lies one base away. The CDR3, as DNA: TGTGCCAGCAGCTTGAACAGGGGGGCGGGCACCGGGGAGCTGTCTTTT. It specifies CASSLNRGAGTGELSF. The chain recombines TRBV5-4 with TRBJ2-2; 8 bases map to TRBD1. Germline V gene sequence: CDR1 SGHNT, CDR2 YYREEE (reference sequence). The CDR3 is made up of 16 amino acids.

This chain joins TRBV29-1 and TRBJ2-1; 10 positions agree with TRBD1. This CDR3 has 15 amino acids. Germline V gene lookup returns CDR1 SQVTM and CDR2 ANQGSEA. Trimming took 1 base from V and 6 from J; bases not matched to a gene: 6. This CDR3 is CSVEGDRGRANEQFF. CDR3 nucleotides: TGCAGCGTTGAAGGCGACAGGGGGCGCGCCAATGAGCAGTTCTTC.

As concerns this clone: It differs at one base from a far larger clone, so likely a read error. The J gene is TRBJ1-1, the V gene TRBV2; no clear D gene. This CDR3 region has 10 residues. The V gene's germline CDR1 is SNHLY and CDR2 FYNNEI. CDR3 nucleotides: TGTGCCGGCAGTGAAGTCGAATCTTTCTTT. As protein: CAGSEVESFF.

As concerns this clone: It may be a read error: a sequence one base away is much more abundant. This sample includes further DNA sequences coding for the same CDR3. The chain couples TRBV28 to TRBJ1-1; no clear D. Trimming removed 6 bases from V and 8 bases from J, with 16 bases in between. The germline CDR1 and CDR2 sequences are MDHEN and SYDVKM. The CDR3 has 13 residues. CDR3 residues: CASSPGQTREAFF. In DNA, the CDR3 is TGTGCCAGCAGCCCTGGGCAGACCAGGGAAGCTTTCTTT.

The V and J genes are TRBV7-7 and TRBJ2-2; no reliable D call. This CDR3 has 15 amino acids. Deletions cut 1 base from V and 0 bases from J, with 6 bases between. CDR1 and CDR2 (germline): SSHAT, FNYEAQ (reference sequence). DNA of the CDR3: TGTGCCAGCAGCTTAGGGACCGCGAACACCGGGGAGCTGTTTTTT. It encodes CASSLGTANTGELFF.

V and J are TRBV19 and TRBJ2-3; D uncertain. Trimming removed 5 bases from V and 0 bases from J, with 15 bases in between. The CDR3 sequence is 16 residues long. Germline V gene data show CDR1 as LNHDA and CDR2 as SQIVND (reference sequence). As DNA, the CDR3 is TGTGCCAGTAGTCTGACACATGACGTTAGCACAGATACGCAGTATTTT. It codes for CASSLTHDVSTDTQYF.

The chain couples TRBV19 to TRBJ1-2; TRBD1 matches at 7 bases. This CDR3 has 14 residues. J was trimmed by 2 bases and V by 10 bases; bases with no gene match: 10. CDR1 is LNHDA, CDR2 SQIVND, per germline (reference sequence). The CDR3 here is CATTRTGPNYGYTF. In DNA form, the CDR3 reads TGTGCCACCACTAGGACAGGACCCAACTATGGCTACACCTTC. Full variable domain (rest looked up from reference TRBV19 and TRBJ1-2): DGGITQSPKYLFRKEGQNVTLSCEQNLNHDAMYWYRQDPGQGLRLIYYSQIVNDFQKGDIAEGYSVSREKKESFPLTVTSAQKNPTAFYLCATTRTGPNYGYTFGSGTRLTVV.

This chain joins TRBV28 and TRBJ1-4, with D possibly matching TRBD1 (5 bases). The CDR3 runs 14 residues. Germline CDR1 MDHEN, CDR2 SYDVKM. Deletions cut 6 bases from V and 1 base from J, with 9 bases between. The CDR3 protein is CASRAGGTNEKLFF. CDR3 bases: TGTGCCAGCAGGGCGGGGGGAACTAATGAAAAACTGTTTTTT. Together with reference TRBV28 and TRBJ1-4, the CDR3 gives the full variable domain: DVKVTQSSRYLVKRTGEKVFLECVQDMDHENMFWYRQDPGLGLRLIYFSYDVKMKEKGDIPEGYSVSREKKERFSLILESASTNQTSMYLCASRAGGTNEKLFFGSGTQLSVL.